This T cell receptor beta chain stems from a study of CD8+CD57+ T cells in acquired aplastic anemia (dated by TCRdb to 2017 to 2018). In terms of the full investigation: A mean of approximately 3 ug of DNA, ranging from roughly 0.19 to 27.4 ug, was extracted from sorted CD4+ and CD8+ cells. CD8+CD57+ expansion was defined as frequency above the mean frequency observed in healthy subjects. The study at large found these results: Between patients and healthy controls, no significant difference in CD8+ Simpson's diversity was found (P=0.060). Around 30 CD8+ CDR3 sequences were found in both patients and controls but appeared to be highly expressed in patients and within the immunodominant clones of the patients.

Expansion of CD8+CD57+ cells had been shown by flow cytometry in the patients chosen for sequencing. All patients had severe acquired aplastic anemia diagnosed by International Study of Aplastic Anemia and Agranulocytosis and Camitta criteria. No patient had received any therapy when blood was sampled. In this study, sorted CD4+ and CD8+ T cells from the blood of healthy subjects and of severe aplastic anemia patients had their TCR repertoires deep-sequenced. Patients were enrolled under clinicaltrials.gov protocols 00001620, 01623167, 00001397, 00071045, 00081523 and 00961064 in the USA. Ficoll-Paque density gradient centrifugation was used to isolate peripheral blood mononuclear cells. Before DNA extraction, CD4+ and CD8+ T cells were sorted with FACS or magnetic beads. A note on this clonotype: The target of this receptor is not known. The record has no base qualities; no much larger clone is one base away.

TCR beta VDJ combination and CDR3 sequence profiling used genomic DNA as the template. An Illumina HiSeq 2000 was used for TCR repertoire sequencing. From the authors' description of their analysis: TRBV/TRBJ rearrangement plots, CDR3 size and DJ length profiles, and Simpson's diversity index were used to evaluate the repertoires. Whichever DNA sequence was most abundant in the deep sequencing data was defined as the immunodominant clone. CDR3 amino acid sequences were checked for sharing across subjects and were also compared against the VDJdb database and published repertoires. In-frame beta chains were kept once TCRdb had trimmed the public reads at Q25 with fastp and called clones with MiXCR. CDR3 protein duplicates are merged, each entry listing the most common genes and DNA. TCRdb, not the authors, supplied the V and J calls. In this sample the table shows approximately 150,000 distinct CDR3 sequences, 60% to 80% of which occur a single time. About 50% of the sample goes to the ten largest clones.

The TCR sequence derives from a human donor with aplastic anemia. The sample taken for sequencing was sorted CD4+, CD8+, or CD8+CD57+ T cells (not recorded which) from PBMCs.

This receptor carries the CDR3 CSAGGGLAGGSYEQYF. The DNA sequence is as follows: TGCAGTGCTGGGGGAGGGCTAGCGGGGGGCTCCTACGAGCAGTACTTC. The rearrangement combines TRBV20-1 with TRBJ2-7; 11 bases in the junction line up with TRBD2. The cysteine opens and the phenylalanine closes a CDR3 of 16 amino acids. Just the 48-base CDR3 DNA is kept, in frame starting at base 1. After removal of 5 bases from V and 0 bases from J, the junction retains 9 bases not matched to a gene. Based on the germline V gene (reference sequence), the CDR1 and CDR2 sequences are DFQATT and SNEGSKA.